The 21 T cell receptor beta chains presented below share a single source sample, sequenced in a study of T cells of healthy individuals. From the 5' RACE reads, TCRdb called clonotypes with MiXCR, one entry per CDR3 protein. The sample holds around 63,000 distinct CDR3 sequences, about a sixth seen once. The receptors were sampled from a human donor in good health.

This clonotype was recorded at least ten times. The V call is TRBV25-1, the J call TRBJ2-7; 14 bases align to TRBD2. This CDR3 is 15 amino acids long. CDR1 MGHDK and CDR2 SYGVNS come from the germline V gene. With V trimmed by 7 bases and J by 2 bases, 4 bases remained unmatched. The CDR3 DNA follows: TGTGCCAGCACCGAGGGACTAGCGGGAGCCTACGAGCAGTACTTC. This codes for CASTEGLAGAYEQYF.

This CDR3 reads CASSQPRQGLNYGYTF. The DNA of the CDR3 is TGCGCCAGCAGCCAACCCCGACAGGGTCTCAACTATGGCTACACCTTC. The chain uses TRBV4-1 and TRBJ1-2, with 7 nucleotides matching TRBD1. Germline lookup yields CDR1 MGHRA and CDR2 YSYEKL. This CDR3 is built from 16 residues. J was trimmed by 2 bases and V by 2 bases; bases with no gene match: 8.

This clonotype was observed a handful of times. The gene calls are TRBV4-1 and TRBJ2-5, with 8 bases that match TRBD2. Per germline, CDR1 MGHRA and CDR2 YSYEKL. This CDR3 has 15 amino acids. Losses at the gene ends were 0 bases for V and 4 bases for J; bases not matched to a gene: 4. CDR3 region: CASSQDGRALETQYF. The CDR3 region has the DNA TGCGCCAGCAGCCAAGACGGGAGGGCCTTAGAGACCCAGTACTTC.

This clonotype was detected only a few times. This rearrangement joins TRBV15 to TRBJ2-3; 7 bases map to TRBD2. The CDR3 totals 16 residues. Germline-derived CDR1 and CDR2 are LNHNV and YYDKDF (reference sequence). After removal of 5 bases from V and 0 bases from J, the junction contained 8 bases not matched to a gene. The CDR3 DNA reads TGTGCCACCAGCCCCCGGGGTAGCGGGAGCACAGATACGCAGTATTTT. Translating gives CATSPRGSGSTDTQYF.

This clonotype was detected many times. V and J are TRBV10-3 and TRBJ2-5; unclear D gene. The germline gives CDR1 ENHRY, CDR2 SYGVKD. Trimming removed 6 bases at V and 3 bases at J, with 5 bases between. CDR3 length: 11 amino acids. The CDR3 DNA reads as TGTGCCATCAGCCAAAAAGAGACCCAGTACTTC. It is translated as CAISQKETQYF.

CDR3 region: CASADRGTYNEQFF. The CDR3 bases are TGCGCCAGCGCGGACAGGGGGACCTACAATGAGCAGTTCTTC. The V call is TRBV4-1, the J call TRBJ2-1; the match to TRBD1 covers 10 bases. J lost 2 bases, V lost 8 bases, and 3 bases had no gene match. Germline V gene sequence: CDR1 MGHRA, CDR2 YSYEKL. This CDR3 is 14 amino acids long.

This clonotype was observed a handful of times. The chain has TRBV6-5 and TRBJ2-1; D is possibly TRBD2 (5 bases). V shed 4 bases and J shed 10 bases, with 8 bases lying between them. CDR1 MNHEY and CDR2 SVGAGI come from the germline V gene. The CDR3 contains 11 residues. The CDR3 sequence: CASSWETEQFF. CDR3 nucleotide sequence: TGTGCCAGCAGTTGGGAGACAGAGCAGTTCTTC.

This clonotype was seen more than once but under ten times. The chain joins TRBV25-1 to TRBJ2-1, with a weak D call TRBD1 (6 bases). V was pared by 3 bases and J by 6 bases, with 6 bases between. Germline CDR1 is MGHDK and CDR2 is SYGVNS. This CDR3 has 12 amino acids. The CDR3 loop reads CASSDRGNEQFF. The DNA for the CDR3 is TGTGCCAGCAGTGACAGGGGCAATGAGCAGTTCTTC.

This chain uses TRBV20-1 with TRBJ1-1; TRBD1 is a possible D gene (5 bases). CDR3 length: 15 residues. Between the trimmed V and J ends, which lost 1 base and 0 bases, there was a span of 12 bases. Germline CDR1 DFQATT, CDR2 SNEGSKA (reference sequence). The DNA of the CDR3 is TGCAGTGCTAGAGTCATCGACAGACTGAACACTGAAGCTTTCTTT. Its protein product is CSARVIDRLNTEAFF.

This sequence joins TRBV6-5 and TRBJ1-1; D gene ambiguous. In germline, CDR1 is MNHEY, CDR2 SVGAGI. CDR3 length equals 15 residues. Trimming pared 5 bases from V and 2 bases from J, leaving 15 bases between. In DNA, the CDR3 is TGTGCCAGCAGTCTAACAAAACTGAGAAACACTGAAGCTTTCTTT. This codes for CASSLTKLRNTEAFF.

This clonotype has a handful of counts. The rearrangement uses TRBV7-2 and TRBJ2-7; D might be TRBD1 (6 bases). V was clipped by 2 bases and J by 6 bases, with 14 bases between them. The length of the CDR3 is 14 residues. Germline lookup yields CDR1 SGHTA and CDR2 FQGNSA. Written as DNA, the CDR3 is TGTGCCAGCAGCTTATCCCGGGACATTGGCGAGCAGTACTTC. It encodes CASSLSRDIGEQYF. The full variable domain, in which reference TRBV7-2 and TRBJ2-7 provide the parts outside the CDR3, is GAGVSQSPSNKVTEKGKDVELRCDPISGHTALYWYRQSLGQGLEFLIYFQGNSAPDKSGLPSDRFSAERTGGSVSTLTIQRTQQEDSAVYLCASSLSRDIGEQYFGPGTRLTVT.

This clonotype was found a few times. This chain links TRBV7-3 with TRBJ2-5, with 13 bases lining up with TRBD2. The CDR3 is 14 amino acids. V shed 4 bases and J 8 bases; nucleotides not matched to a gene: 4. Germline values: CDR1 SGHTA, CDR2 FQGTGA. CDR3 bases: TGTGCCAGCAGCTATGGGACTAGCGGGGCAACCCAGTACTTC. Its protein is CASSYGTSGATQYF.

The chain employs TRBV2 and TRBJ2-3; 14 bases agree with TRBD2. V trimming: 5 bases; J trimming: 8 bases; junction bases outside the gene matches: 6. The CDR3 covers 15 residues. CDR1 is SNHLY and CDR2 is FYNNEI in the germline V gene. The CDR3 region is CASSLPGLAGATQYF. The CDR3 coding sequence is TGTGCCAGCAGTCTTCCGGGACTAGCGGGAGCTACGCAGTATTTT.

This clonotype was counted a few times. V usage is TRBV25-1 and J usage is TRBJ2-7; D is unclear. V was cut by 2 bases and J by 2 bases, with 7 bases left in between. The germline V gene encodes CDR1 MGHDK and CDR2 SYGVNS. CDR3 length equals 13 residues. The CDR3 protein is CASSETETYEQYF. As DNA, the CDR3 is TGTGCCAGCAGTGAAACAGAAACCTACGAGCAGTACTTC.

At least ten counts were recorded for this clonotype. This rearrangement joins TRBV23-1 to TRBJ2-5; D is possibly TRBD1 (6 bases). TRBV23-1 is treated as an ORF (open reading frame) with a function not yet certain. Between the trimmed V and J ends, which lost 1 base and 2 bases, there was a span of 17 bases. The CDR3 has 17 amino acids. CDR3 DNA: TGCGCCAGCAGTCAATTTATGCCTGACAGGAATCAAGAGACCCAGTACTTC. Residues: CASSQFMPDRNQETQYF.

This clonotype was detected many times. The rearrangement links TRBV25-1 to TRBJ2-7, with 11 bases matching TRBD1. The CDR3 length is 14 residues. The V gene end was trimmed by 2 bases and the J gene end by 7 bases; junction bases not matched to a gene: 4. Per germline, CDR1 MGHDK and CDR2 SYGVNS. The CDR3: CASSEGQGAREQYF. The CDR3 DNA reads TGTGCCAGCAGTGAAGGACAGGGGGCGCGAGAGCAGTACTTC.

In its sample, this clonotype was seen many times. The CDR3 loop reads CASSLTQGGWTDTQYF. The CDR3 coding sequence is TGTGCCAGCAGCCTCACACAGGGGGGGTGGACAGATACGCAGTATTTT. This chain joins TRBV7-2 and TRBJ2-3; weak D call: TRBD1 (8 bases). CDR3 size: 16 residues. Trimming took off 5 bases at V and 3 bases at J, with 18 bases between the two ends. Germline CDR1 and CDR2: SGHTA and FQGNSA.

This clonotype appeared a few times. The rearrangement uses TRBV11-2 and TRBJ2-7; D gene unclear. From germline, CDR1 is SGHAT and CDR2 FQNNGV. This CDR3 has 16 amino acids. V lost 2 bases to trimming and J lost 0 bases, with 14 bases between them. In nucleotides, the CDR3 is TGTGCCAGCAGCTTATCCCCGCTAGTGGGCTCCTACGAGCAGTACTTC. Encoded protein: CASSLSPLVGSYEQYF. Together with reference TRBV11-2 and TRBJ2-7, the CDR3 gives the full variable domain: EAGVAQSPRYKIIEKRQSVAFWCNPISGHATLYWYQQILGQGPKLLIQFQNNGVVDDSQLPKDRFSAERLKGVDSTLKIQPAKLEDSAVYLCASSLSPLVGSYEQYFGPGTRLTVT.

The V and J genes are TRBV7-9 and TRBJ1-2; the D gene is possibly TRBD1 (6 bases). The CDR3 runs 16 residues. Germline V gene lookup returns CDR1 SEHNR and CDR2 FQNEAQ (reference sequence). V lost 1 base and J 1 base, leaving 13 bases between the germline ends. The CDR3 sequence: CASSLVGGPFNYGYTF. CDR3 sequence (DNA): TGTGCCAGCAGCTTAGTGGGGGGCCCTTTTAACTATGGCTACACCTTC.

A few counts support this clonotype. The gene calls are TRBV7-2 and TRBJ2-1; the D is unclear. CDR3 length: 12 residues. Per the germline V gene, CDR1 is SGHTA and CDR2 is FQGNSA. Trimming removed 0 bases from V and 10 bases from J, with 7 bases in between. The CDR3 loop is CASSLAAWEQFF. Written as DNA, the CDR3 is TGTGCCAGCAGCTTAGCGGCTTGGGAGCAGTTCTTC. The full variable domain, its missing parts supplied by reference TRBV7-2 and TRBJ2-1, is GAGVSQSPSNKVTEKGKDVELRCDPISGHTALYWYRQSLGQGLEFLIYFQGNSAPDKSGLPSDRFSAERTGGSVSTLTIQRTQQEDSAVYLCASSLAAWEQFFGPGTRLTVL.

The rearrangement uses TRBV12-3 or TRBV12-4 and TRBJ2-7; D might be TRBD2 (6 bases). CDR3 length: 18 residues. V was clipped by 5 bases and J by 0 bases, with 23 bases between them. The CDR3 sequence is CASSPGRLSGLSSYEQYF. In nucleotides, the CDR3 is TGTGCCAGCAGTCCAGGTAGATTATCGGGACTGAGCTCCTACGAGCAGTACTTC.